Below are 20 T cell receptor beta chains sequenced from a single sample in a study of blood T cell repertoires in COVID-19. The table came from immunoSEQ multiplex PCR; TCRdb's copy has only in-frame clones and leaves some out. Here the sample spans a few hundred thousand clones, 70% to 90% being singletons. The material sequenced was peripheral blood. Receptors were obtained from a woman aged 60-70 years with COVID-19, enrolled during active disease.

The V and J genes are TRBV5-8 and TRBJ2-5; D may be TRBD1 (6 bases). The CDR3 is made up of 17 amino acids. Per the germline V gene, CDR1 is SGHTS and CDR2 is YDEGEE. Trimming took 3 bases from V and 5 from J, leaving 23 bases between them. CDR3 loop: CASSWGTELQRGETQYF. CDR3 nucleotide sequence: TGTGCCAGCAGCTGGGGGACCGAGCTCCAAAGGGGGGAGACCCAGTACTTC. The variable domain in full, with the rest retrieved from reference TRBV5-8 and TRBJ2-5, is EAGVTQSPTHLIKTRGQQATLRCSPISGHTSVYWYQQALGLGLQFLLWYDEGEERNRGNFPPRFSGRQFPNYSSELNVNALELEDSALYLCASSWGTELQRGETQYFGPGTRLLVL.

This chain joins TRBV9 and TRBJ1-2, with 7 bases matching TRBD1. The germline CDR1 and CDR2 sequences are SGDLS and YYNGEE. The CDR3 sequence is 17 residues long. V gave up 1 base and J gave up 0 bases; unmatched junction bases: 9. CDR3 in amino acids: CASSVLTGTSTNYGYTF. Written as DNA, the CDR3 is TGTGCCAGCAGCGTATTGACAGGGACCTCTACTAACTATGGCTACACCTTC.

The CDR3 loop reads CASSLGASAQNTGELFF. In DNA form, the CDR3 reads TGCGCCAGCAGCTTGGGGGCGTCGGCCCAGAACACCGGGGAGCTGTTTTTT. This chain links TRBV5-1 with TRBJ2-2; no reliable D call. Germline assignment: CDR1 SGHRS and CDR2 YFSETQ. The CDR3 loop spans 17 amino acids. The V end lost 0 bases, the J end lost 1 base, and 13 bases lay between the germline ends.

The chain uses TRBV12-5 and TRBJ1-5, with unresolved D. The germline V gene encodes CDR1 LGHNT and CDR2 FRNRAP. Trimming cost V 0 bases and J 4 bases, with 7 bases left between them. This CDR3 is 14 amino acids long. The CDR3 protein is CASGLVGLNQPQHF. The CDR3 DNA sequence: TGTGCTAGTGGTTTGGTAGGACTTAATCAGCCCCAGCATTTT.

This clone appeared a single time. The rearrangement links TRBV4-1 to TRBJ2-3, with D hard to call. With 1 base removed from V and 4 bases from J, the gap between germline ends came to 9 bases. Germline V gene lookup returns CDR1 MGHRA and CDR2 YSYEKL. This CDR3 contains 14 residues. This CDR3 reads CASSQVSTSDTQYF. CDR3 sequence (DNA): TGCGCCAGCAGCCAAGTCTCGACTTCAGATACGCAGTATTTT.

This chain links TRBV7-9 with TRBJ1-2; weak D call: TRBD1 (5 bases). Germline CDR1 and CDR2: SEHNR and FQNEAQ (reference sequence). This CDR3 has 13 amino acids. Deletions cut 1 base from V and 6 bases from J, with 9 bases between. This CDR3 reads CASSLGSGDGYTF. The CDR3 coding sequence is TGTGCCAGCAGCTTAGGATCGGGGGATGGCTACACCTTC.

CDR3 coding DNA: TGTGCCAGTAGCCAGGGCCAGACGAATGAAAAACTGTTTTTT. Its protein is CASSQGQTNEKLFF. The J gene is TRBJ1-4, the V gene TRBV19; D possibly corresponds to TRBD1 (5 bases). The V gene lost 6 bases and the J gene lost 5 bases, with 13 bases spanning the gap. The germline gives CDR1 LNHDA, CDR2 SQIVND (reference sequence). This CDR3 has 14 residues.

This chain uses TRBV21-1 with TRBJ1-2; TRBD1 is the table's D call and was not checked against the DNA. TRBV21-1 is flagged as a pseudogene. This CDR3 spans 12 amino acids. The CDR3 loop is CASSPQGPGYTF. CDR3 nucleotide sequence: TGTGCCAGCAGCCCTCAGGGGCCTGGCTACACCTTC.

V is TRBV12-3 or TRBV12-4 and J is TRBJ2-4, with 8 nucleotides matching TRBD1. The CDR3 runs 13 residues. J gave up 6 bases and V 6 bases, and 4 bases lay outside the gene matches. CDR3 nucleotide sequence: TGTGCCAGCAGGACAGGGGTCGCAAACATTCAGTACTTC. It specifies CASRTGVANIQYF.

The chain employs TRBV19 and TRBJ1-2; 7 nucleotides align to TRBD1. Trimming cost V 5 bases and J 0 bases; bases outside gene matches: 3. Per germline, CDR1 LNHDA and CDR2 SQIVND (reference sequence). CDR3 length equals 14 residues. The CDR3 loop is CASSFQGANYGYTF. As DNA, the CDR3 is TGTGCCAGTAGTTTTCAGGGGGCTAACTATGGCTACACCTTC.

This chain links TRBV3-1 (or the pseudogene TRBV3-2) with TRBJ1-2, with 8 bases matching TRBD1. This CDR3 comprises 17 residues. The germline gives CDR1 LGHDT, CDR2 YNNKEL (reference sequence). V dropped 0 bases and J dropped 8; count of bases not matched to a gene: 14. The CDR3 loop is CASSQDPGTGQVGGYTF. Written as DNA, the CDR3 is TGTGCCAGCAGCCAAGATCCTGGGACAGGCCAGGTCGGGGGCTACACCTTC.

The gene calls are TRBV28 and TRBJ2-7; D might be TRBD1 (5 bases). CDR3 length: 15 residues. With 3 bases removed from V and 2 bases from J, the gap between germline ends came to 14 bases. Germline V gives CDR1 MDHEN, CDR2 SYDVKM. In DNA form, the CDR3 reads TGTGCCAGCAGTTTGGTGCACAGGAGAACCTACGAGCAGTACTTC. This gives the protein CASSLVHRRTYEQYF.

The V and J genes are TRBV30 and TRBJ1-2, with a weak D call TRBD1 (6 bases). The germline CDR1 and CDR2 sequences are GTSNPN and SVGIG (reference sequence). V gave up 7 bases and J gave up 5 bases, with 17 bases separating them. This CDR3 spans 13 amino acids. The CDR3 is CASDSQNHYGYTF. In DNA, the CDR3 is TGTGCCTCGGACAGCCAGAACCATTATGGCTACACCTTC. The full variable domain, in which reference TRBV30 and TRBJ1-2 provide the parts outside the CDR3, is SQTIHQWPATLVQPVGSPLSLECTVEGTSNPNLYWYRQAAGRGLQLLFYSVGIGQISSEVPQNLSASRPQDRQFILSSKKLLLSDSGFYLCASDSQNHYGYTFGSGTRLTVV.

The gene calls are TRBV19 and TRBJ2-1; 12 bases match TRBD2. This CDR3 is 15 amino acids long. With 2 bases clipped from V and 6 bases from J, the junction kept 2 bases outside the gene matches. Germline loops: CDR1 LNHDA, CDR2 SQIVND (reference sequence). The CDR3 nucleotides read TGTGCCAGTAGTATATTACTAGCGGGGGGCAATGAGCAGTTCTTC. This sequence encodes CASSILLAGGNEQFF.

V usage is TRBV3-1 (or the pseudogene TRBV3-2) and J usage is TRBJ1-5; tentatively, D is TRBD1 (6 bases). V was trimmed by 1 base and J by 0 bases, leaving 22 bases between them. Per germline, CDR1 LGHDT and CDR2 YNNKEL (reference sequence). The CDR3 has 20 residues. This CDR3 is CASSQGTGGGPIYSNQPQHF. The CDR3 DNA is TGTGCCAGCAGCCAAGGCACCGGCGGGGGGCCCATCTATAGCAATCAGCCCCAGCATTTT.

The genes are TRBV19 and TRBJ1-5; the match to TRBD1 covers 8 bases. Germline V gene sequence: CDR1 LNHDA, CDR2 SQIVND (reference sequence). The CDR3 is 15 amino acids. Losses at the gene ends were 6 bases for V and 4 bases for J; bases not matched to a gene: 8. The CDR3 DNA reads as TGTGCCAGTAGCAGGGGACAGGTCACGAATCAGCCCCAGCATTTT. It is translated as CASSRGQVTNQPQHF.

The V call is TRBV19, the J call TRBJ1-5; a possible D gene is TRBD1 (5 bases). Germline lookup yields CDR1 LNHDA and CDR2 SQIVND (reference sequence). Between the trimmed V and J ends, which lost 4 bases and 7 bases, there was a span of 26 bases. The CDR3 totals 18 residues. The CDR3 DNA follows: TGTGCCAGTAGTACCCCCAGGTGGGGCAGGGAAGGTGGACAGCCCCAGCATTTT. This translates into CASSTPRWGREGGQPQHF.

The chain carries TRBV29-1 and TRBJ2-1; TRBD1 aligns across 9 bases. Germline CDR1 is SQVTM and CDR2 is ANQGSEA. The V and J ends lost 1 base and 8 bases, in that order; junction bases with no gene match: 9. The CDR3 consists of 15 residues. The CDR3 loop reads CSVEARNRGPYEQFF. DNA for the CDR3: TGCAGCGTTGAAGCAAGGAACAGGGGGCCGTATGAGCAGTTCTTC.

This clone turned up a few times. The genes are TRBV11-2 and TRBJ1-2; no firm D call. Germline CDR1 SGHAT, CDR2 FQNNGV. Trimming left V 4 bases short and J 6 bases short, with 9 bases between. CDR3 length equals 12 residues. The CDR3 DNA follows: TGTGCCAGCAGCTCTCGGGAGAATGGCTACACCTTC. It encodes CASSSRENGYTF.

V usage is TRBV4-2 and J usage is TRBJ1-4; TRBD1 matches 10 bases. V dropped 4 bases and J dropped 8; count of bases not matched to a gene: 7. The CDR3 is made up of 15 amino acids. Germline V gives CDR1 LGHNA, CDR2 YNFKEQ. The DNA for the CDR3 is TGTGCCAGCAGCCTCGGACAGGGGGGAGGCGAAAAACTGTTTTTT. Protein product: CASSLGQGGGEKLFF.